This TCR beta chain is drawn from a study of post-analysis software for immune sequencing data. V gave up 3 bases and J gave up 0 bases, with 12 bases separating them. Germline values: CDR1 MNHEY, CDR2 SVGAGI. This CDR3 contains 16 residues. Findings and limits, study-wide: Samples prepared in the same batch strongly co-clustered by F measure. There were several TRBV segments more frequent in patients than controls, and TRBV5-6, TRBV5-1 and TRBV20-1 were among them.

Built from TCR beta cDNA, the libraries had unique molecular identifiers in them. TCRdb reprocessed the PCR reads with MiXCR, giving one entry per CDR3 protein. The sample carries 740,000 or so distinct CDR3 sequences, 53% recorded once. On this clonotype: Its antigen is still unknown.

The sequenced sample consisted of blood. The receptor was isolated from a girl between 5 and 17 years old with multiple sclerosis. This rearrangement joins TRBV6-5 to TRBJ2-4; D is uncertain. CDR3 in amino acids: CASSYGRALAKNIQYF. The CDR3 DNA is TGTGCCAGCAGTTATGGCAGAGCACTAGCCAAAAACATTCAGTACTTC.